Listed here are 21 T cell receptor beta chains from one sample, sequenced in a study of cytomegalovirus exposure and HLA in healthy donors. PCR involved 60 Vbeta and 13 Jbeta primers. Profiled with immunoSEQ multiplex PCR; TCRdb holds only in-frame clones, not every one. Of 95,000 to 150,000 clones listed, around 66% were seen once; the top ten hold 1.5% to 1.9%. The sequencing input was PBMCs. These receptors were taken from a man between 18 and 35 years old in good health and CMV-seronegative.

The V call is TRBV28, the J call TRBJ1-1; 7 bases match TRBD1. CDR1 is MDHEN and CDR2 is SYDVKM in the germline V gene. V shed 10 bases and J 0 bases; nucleotides not matched to a gene: 8. This CDR3 is 14 amino acids long. For the CDR3, the DNA is TGTGCCACCAAGGGACAGAGCATGAACACTGAAGCTTTCTTT. It codes for CATKGQSMNTEAFF.

The chain is built from TRBV2 and TRBJ1-1; D not certain. Germline CDR1 is SNHLY and CDR2 is FYNNEI. V was pared by 6 bases and J by 3 bases, with 5 bases between. The CDR3 length is 11 residues. CDR3 nucleotide sequence: TGTGCCAGCAGGCGATACACTGAAGCTTTCTTT. This sequence encodes CASRRYTEAFF.

This clone was found once. The rearrangement links TRBV18 to TRBJ2-3; 8 bases line up with TRBD1. Germline V gives CDR1 KGHSH, CDR2 LQKENI. This CDR3 has 16 amino acids. Trimming removed 3 bases from V and 4 bases from J; junction bases left unmatched: 9. The CDR3 sequence: CASSPSGGVQADTQYF. The CDR3 nucleotides are TGTGCCAGCTCACCGTCAGGGGGCGTTCAAGCAGATACGCAGTATTTT.

This clone was found once. The V call is TRBV10-3, the J call TRBJ1-3; no clear D. The V end was cut by 4 bases, the J end by 4 bases, with 11 bases between. The CDR3 spans 14 residues. Germline CDR1 ENHRY, CDR2 SYGVKD. As DNA, the CDR3 is TGTGCCATCAGTGGACTTGATATGGGAAACACCATATATTTT. Amino acid sequence: CAISGLDMGNTIYF.

In its sample, this clone was seen once. This chain links TRBV5-1 with TRBJ2-7; D remains ambiguous. The CDR3 extends over 14 amino acids. V was shortened by 3 bases and J by 0 bases, with 10 bases between the two germline ends. CDR1 and CDR2 (germline): SGHRS, YFSETQ. CDR3 nucleotides: TGCGCCAGCAGCTCCTTGGAGAGCTCCTACGAGCAGTACTTC. Protein: CASSSLESSYEQYF.

The genes are TRBV7-8 and TRBJ2-3; D is undetermined. Trimming pared 5 bases from V and 2 bases from J, leaving 5 bases between. Germline V gene data show CDR1 as SGHVS and CDR2 as FQNEAQ. The CDR3 covers 12 residues. CDR3 in DNA: TGTGCCAGCAGCATACTCACAGATACGCAGTATTTT. Translation: CASSILTDTQYF.

The chain employs TRBV10-1 and TRBJ1-4; D call uncertain. The CDR3 is 13 amino acids. The V end was cut by 5 bases, the J end by 8 bases, with 12 bases between. Germline V gene lookup returns CDR1 WNHNN and CDR2 SYGVQD (reference sequence). The CDR3 protein is CASSPAGSEKLFF. For the CDR3, the DNA is TGCGCCAGCAGTCCAGCGGGGTCGGAAAAACTGTTTTTT.

The chain uses TRBV30 and TRBJ1-2, with a possible D match to TRBD1 (6 bases). The CDR3 sequence is 11 residues long. Trimming removed 5 bases at V and 7 bases at J, with 11 bases between. CDR1 GTSNPN and CDR2 SVGIG come from the germline V gene (reference sequence). The CDR3 DNA is TGTGCCTGGGGTGGGGGGCGTGGCTACACCTTC. Amino acids: CAWGGGRGYTF. Drawing the rest from reference TRBV30 and TRBJ1-2, the complete variable domain is SQTIHQWPATLVQPVGSPLSLECTVEGTSNPNLYWYRQAAGRGLQLLFYSVGIGQISSEVPQNLSASRPQDRQFILSSKKLLLSDSGFYLCAWGGGRGYTFGSGTRLTVV.

The chain combines TRBV4-1 with TRBJ2-7; 11 bases fit TRBD1. The trim removed 0 bases at V and 7 bases at J, leaving 5 bases unmatched. Looked up from germline, CDR1 is MGHRA and CDR2 is YSYEKL. CDR3 size: 15 residues. The CDR3 region is CASSQEGQGDWEQYF. CDR3 sequence (DNA): TGCGCCAGCAGCCAAGAGGGACAGGGGGACTGGGAGCAGTACTTC.

The chain links TRBV6-5 to TRBJ1-1; TRBD1 matches at 7 bases. Germline V gene data show CDR1 as MNHEY and CDR2 as SVGAGI. This CDR3 is built from 13 residues. Losses at the gene ends were 6 bases for V and 4 bases for J; bases not matched to a gene: 5. CDR3 sequence reads: CASSLQGRTEAFF. In nucleotides, the CDR3 is TGTGCCAGCAGCCTACAGGGGCGCACTGAAGCTTTCTTT.

The chain couples TRBV6-5 to TRBJ1-2; 7 bases match TRBD1. With 4 bases clipped from V and 8 bases from J, the junction kept 13 bases outside the gene matches. CDR1 is MNHEY, CDR2 SVGAGI, per germline. CDR3 size: 15 residues. The CDR3 is CASSSKDRRLRGYTF. The CDR3 coding sequence is TGTGCCAGCAGTTCCAAGGACAGGCGGTTGAGAGGCTACACCTTC.

V usage is TRBV6-6 and J usage is TRBJ1-2; unclear D gene. CDR1 MNHNY and CDR2 SVGAGI come from the germline V gene (reference sequence). The V and J ends lost 2 bases and 5 bases respectively, with 18 bases between them. CDR3 length: 16 amino acids. The CDR3 reads CASSYLQLDDLYGYTF. The CDR3 DNA sequence: TGTGCCAGCAGTTACCTACAGCTCGACGACCTATATGGCTACACCTTC.

With regard to this clone: Because the CDR3's place on the DNA is in doubt, the DNA is left out and the CDR3 is given as listed by TCRdb. The chain carries TRBV7-2 and TRBJ1-4. The CDR3 is 13 amino acids long, termini counted. Germline CDR1 is SGHTA and CDR2 is FQGNSA. This CDR3 is CASSFGEGSNTFF.

The J gene is TRBJ1-2, the V gene TRBV28; 8 bases map to TRBD1. CDR1 and CDR2 from the germline V gene are MDHEN and SYDVKM. CDR3 size: 15 residues. The junction had 12 bases not matched to a gene; V was cut back by 4 bases and J by 8 bases. Here the CDR3 reads CASSSFTAGTGGYTF. The CDR3 coding sequence is TGTGCCAGCAGTTCTTTCACCGCCGGGACAGGCGGCTACACCTTC.

This clone has just a few counts. The rearrangement links TRBV30 to TRBJ2-1; D gene uncertain. Trimming took 0 bases from V and 3 from J, leaving 6 bases between them. This CDR3 is built from 13 residues. Germline V gives CDR1 GTSNPN, CDR2 SVGIG (reference sequence). CDR3 protein: CAWSVTSYNEQFF. The CDR3 DNA reads TGTGCCTGGAGTGTAACGAGCTACAATGAGCAGTTCTTC. Filled out from reference TRBV30 and TRBJ2-1, the complete variable domain reads SQTIHQWPATLVQPVGSPLSLECTVEGTSNPNLYWYRQAAGRGLQLLFYSVGIGQISSEVPQNLSASRPQDRQFILSSKKLLLSDSGFYLCAWSVTSYNEQFFGPGTRLTVL.

The chain joins TRBV6-5 to TRBJ2-1; 10 bases are a match to TRBD2. After removal of 0 bases from V and 9 bases from J, the junction contained 8 bases not matched to a gene. This CDR3 contains 16 residues. The germline gives CDR1 MNHEY, CDR2 SVGAGI. The CDR3 bases are TGTGCCAGCAGTTACTCTGCCAGCGGGGGGGCAAGTGAGCAGTTCTTC. Residues: CASSYSASGGASEQFF.

The J gene is TRBJ2-7, the V gene TRBV4-1, with D possibly being TRBD1 (6 bases). Germline V gene lookup returns CDR1 MGHRA and CDR2 YSYEKL. The CDR3 runs 21 residues. V lost 3 bases to trimming and J lost 2 bases, with 32 bases between them. Here the CDR3 reads CASSHLLSRQGIRDKAYEQYF. In nucleotides, the CDR3 is TGCGCCAGCAGCCATCTTCTATCGCGGCAGGGGATAAGGGACAAGGCCTACGAGCAGTACTTC.

The chain joins TRBV5-1 to TRBJ2-1; TRBD2 matches 9 bases. This CDR3 is built from 16 residues. Germline V CDR1 and CDR2: SGHRS, YFSETQ. The junction had 8 bases not matched to a gene; V was cut back by 7 bases and J by 0 bases. For the CDR3, the DNA is TGCGCCAGCCGCGTGCGGGAGGGCCTCTCCTACAATGAGCAGTTCTTC. Protein: CASRVREGLSYNEQFF.

This chain connects TRBV10-2 to TRBJ2-2, with TRBD1 matching over 9 bases. With 8 bases clipped from V and 1 base from J, the junction kept 5 bases outside the gene matches. This CDR3 has 15 amino acids. CDR1 is WSHSY, CDR2 SAAADI, per germline. The CDR3 DNA reads TGCGCCAGCGGACGGGACAGGGTGAACACCGGGGAGCTGTTTTTT. Protein: CASGRDRVNTGELFF.

The chain has TRBV7-9 and TRBJ2-7; 10 nucleotides align to TRBD1. This CDR3 region has 14 residues. In germline, CDR1 is SEHNR, CDR2 FQNEAQ (reference sequence). V lost 5 bases to trimming and J lost 5 bases; unmatched junction nucleotides: 6. The chain's CDR3 is CASSKRTGGDEQYF. The CDR3 nucleotides are TGTGCCAGCAGCAAGAGGACAGGGGGGGACGAGCAGTACTTC.

This chain joins TRBV5-1 and TRBJ1-4; no reliable D call. This CDR3 spans 17 amino acids. Between the trimmed V and J ends, which lost 0 bases and 1 base, there was a span of 13 bases. Germline V lookup: CDR1 SGHRS, CDR2 YFSETQ. The CDR3 here is CASSLAGLGGTNEKLFF. CDR3 nucleotides: TGCGCCAGCAGCTTGGCAGGCCTGGGAGGAACTAATGAAAAACTGTTTTTT. The full variable domain, its missing parts supplied by reference TRBV5-1 and TRBJ1-4, is KAGVTQTPRYLIKTRGQQVTLSCSPISGHRSVSWYQQTPGQGLQFLFEYFSETQRNKGNFPGRFSGRQFSNSRSEMNVSTLELGDSALYLCASSLAGLGGTNEKLFFGSGTQLSVL.